The sequence of this TCR beta chain was determined in a study of T-cell memory formation after mild COVID-19. Study-level information: Largely donor-specific sequence clusters came from two donors.

Libraries for TCRalpha and TCRbeta carried sample barcodes and unique molecular identifiers via 5'RACE. TCRdb reanalysed the 5' RACE reads using MiXCR and keeps one entry per CDR3 protein. The repertoire consists of about 340,000 distinct CDR3 sequences, with 13% occurring once and the leading ten covering around 21%. From germline, CDR1 is MRHNA and CDR2 SNTAGT. Trimming pared 2 bases from V and 0 bases from J, leaving 16 bases between. CDR3 length: 17 residues. The rearrangement joins TRBV6-4 to TRBJ1-1, with unresolved D. This receptor was obtained from a man younger than 35 who had mild COVID-19 (a few samples of this study predate the infection). Cell type and time point are not known. Material for sequencing was PBMCs or a T cell subset sorted from them (not recorded which). The CDR3 bases are TGTGCCAGCAGTGACGAGTGGTCCAGGACCATGAACACTGAAGCTTTCTTT. Encoded protein: CASSDEWSRTMNTEAFF.